The text below deals with one TCR beta chain. Its antigen is still unknown. These data originate in a study of T cells in Graves' hyperthyroidism and ophthalmopathy. General observations from the study: Classification by a 13 V-J model distinguished ophthalmopathy from stable hyperthyroidism. Prediction of ophthalmopathy progression came a median approximately 7 months pre-onset. Blood held most thyroid clonotypes expanded above 0.001 frequency.

Amplification yielded TCR beta CDR3 regions, with RNA transcripts as the source. HTBI primers were used for first-round RT-PCR of the TCR CDR3. TCRdb re-derived calls from the multiplex PCR reads in MiXCR, one entry per CDR3 protein. The table lists roughly 500,000 distinct CDR3 sequences, about 46% of them singletons. V was clipped by 1 base and J by 2 bases, with 20 bases between them. This CDR3 has 18 amino acids. Germline-derived CDR1 and CDR2 are SGHTA and FQGNSA. Each diagnosis was grounded in clinical symptoms, serum thyroxine and TRAb, thyroid ultrasound, and orbital computed tomography. The sequenced sample consisted of peripheral blood or thyroid tissue (not recorded which). V gene TRBV7-2 combines with J gene TRBJ1-2; tentative D call: TRBD1 (5 bases). The receptor was derived from an adult woman with Graves' disease, either hyperthyroidism or ophthalmopathy (not recorded which). DNA for the CDR3: TGTGCCAGCAGCTTAGGGACTAGACGAAGGGACGCCAACTATGGCTACACCTTC. It translates to CASSLGTRRRDANYGYTF. Together with reference TRBV7-2 and TRBJ1-2, the CDR3 gives the full variable domain: GAGVSQSPSNKVTEKGKDVELRCDPISGHTALYWYRQSLGQGLEFLIYFQGNSAPDKSGLPSDRFSAERTGGSVSTLTIQRTQQEDSAVYLCASSLGTRRRDANYGYTFGSGTRLTVV.